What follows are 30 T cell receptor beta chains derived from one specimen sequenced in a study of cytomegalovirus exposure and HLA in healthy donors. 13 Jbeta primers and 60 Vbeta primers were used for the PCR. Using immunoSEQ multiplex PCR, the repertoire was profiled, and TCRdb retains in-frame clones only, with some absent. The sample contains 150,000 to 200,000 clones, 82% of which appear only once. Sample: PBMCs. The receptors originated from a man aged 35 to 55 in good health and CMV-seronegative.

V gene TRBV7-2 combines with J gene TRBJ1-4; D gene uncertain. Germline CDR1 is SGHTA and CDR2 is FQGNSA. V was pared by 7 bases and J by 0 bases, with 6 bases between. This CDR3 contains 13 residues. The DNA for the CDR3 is TGTGCCAGCACCTTCACAACTAATGAAAAACTGTTTTTT. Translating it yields CASTFTTNEKLFF.

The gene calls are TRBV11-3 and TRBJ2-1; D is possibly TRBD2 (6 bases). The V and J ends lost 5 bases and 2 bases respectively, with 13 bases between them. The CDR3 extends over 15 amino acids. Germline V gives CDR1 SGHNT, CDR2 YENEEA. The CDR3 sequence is CASSPSGDAYNEQFF. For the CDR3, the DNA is TGTGCCAGCAGCCCCTCGGGAGACGCCTACAATGAGCAGTTCTTC.

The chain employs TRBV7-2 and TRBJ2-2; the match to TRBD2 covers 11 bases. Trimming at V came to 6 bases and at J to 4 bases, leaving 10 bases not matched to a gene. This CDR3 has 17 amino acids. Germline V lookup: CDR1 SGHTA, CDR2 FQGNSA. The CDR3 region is CASSSTVLAGATGELFF. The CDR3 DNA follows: TGTGCCAGCAGTTCCACCGTACTAGCGGGGGCCACCGGGGAGCTGTTTTTT.

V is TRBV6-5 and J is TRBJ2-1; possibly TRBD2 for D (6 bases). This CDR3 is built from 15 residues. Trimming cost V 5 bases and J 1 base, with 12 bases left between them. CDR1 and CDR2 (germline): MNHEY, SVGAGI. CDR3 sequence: CASSKSGRSYNEQFF. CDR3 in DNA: TGTGCCAGCAGTAAAAGCGGGCGGTCCTACAATGAGCAGTTCTTC.

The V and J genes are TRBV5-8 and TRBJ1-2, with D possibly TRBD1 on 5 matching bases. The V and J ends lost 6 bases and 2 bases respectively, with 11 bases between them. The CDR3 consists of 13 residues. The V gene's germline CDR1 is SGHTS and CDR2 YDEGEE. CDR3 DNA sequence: TGTGCCAGCACACTGGGACTGAACTATGGCTACACCTTC. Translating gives CASTLGLNYGYTF.

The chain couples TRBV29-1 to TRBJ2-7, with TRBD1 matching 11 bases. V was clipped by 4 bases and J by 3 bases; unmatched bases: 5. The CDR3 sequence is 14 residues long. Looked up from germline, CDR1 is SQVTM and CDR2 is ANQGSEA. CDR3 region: CSVVPGTGGYEQYF. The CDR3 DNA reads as TGCAGCGTTGTACCCGGGACAGGGGGCTACGAGCAGTACTTC.

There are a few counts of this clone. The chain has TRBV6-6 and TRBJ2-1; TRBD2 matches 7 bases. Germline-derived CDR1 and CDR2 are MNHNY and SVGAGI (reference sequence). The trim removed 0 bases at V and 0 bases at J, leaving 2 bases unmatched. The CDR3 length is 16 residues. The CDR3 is CASSYSLADSYNEQFF. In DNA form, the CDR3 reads TGTGCCAGCAGTTACTCGCTAGCGGACTCCTACAATGAGCAGTTCTTC.

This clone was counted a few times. The CDR3 spells CASSLPGQVNTEAFF. In DNA, the CDR3 is TGTGCCAGCAGCTTGCCGGGACAGGTGAACACTGAAGCTTTCTTT. This chain uses TRBV5-6 with TRBJ1-1; 8 bases match TRBD1. Trimming removed 1 base from V and 0 bases from J; junction bases left unmatched: 2. Germline CDR1 is SGHDT and CDR2 is YYEEEE. The CDR3 totals 15 residues.

CDR3 nucleotide sequence: TGTGCCAGCAGCTTAGAAGCGGGGGCCTACGAGCAGTACTTC. Amino acid sequence: CASSLEAGAYEQYF. The V call is TRBV11-2, the J call TRBJ2-7; 8 positions agree with TRBD2. From germline, CDR1 is SGHAT and CDR2 FQNNGV. V trimming: 0 bases; J trimming: 2 bases; junction bases outside the gene matches: 0. The CDR3 is 14 residues long. The whole variable domain, remainder taken from reference TRBV11-2 and TRBJ2-7, is EAGVAQSPRYKIIEKRQSVAFWCNPISGHATLYWYQQILGQGPKLLIQFQNNGVVDDSQLPKDRFSAERLKGVDSTLKIQPAKLEDSAVYLCASSLEAGAYEQYFGPGTRLTVT.

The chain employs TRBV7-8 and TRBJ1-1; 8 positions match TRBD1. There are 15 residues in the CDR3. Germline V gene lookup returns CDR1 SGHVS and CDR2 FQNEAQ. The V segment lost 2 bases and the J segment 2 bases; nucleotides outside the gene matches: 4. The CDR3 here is CASSLQGAANTEAFF. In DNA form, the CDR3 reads TGTGCCAGCAGCTTACAGGGGGCGGCTAACACTGAAGCTTTCTTT. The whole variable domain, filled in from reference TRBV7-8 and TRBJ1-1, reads GAGVSQSPRYKVAKRGQDVALRCDPISGHVSLFWYQQALGQGPEFLTYFQNEAQLDKSGLPSDRFFAERPEGSVSTLKIQRTQQEDSAVYLCASSLQGAANTEAFFGQGTRLTVV.

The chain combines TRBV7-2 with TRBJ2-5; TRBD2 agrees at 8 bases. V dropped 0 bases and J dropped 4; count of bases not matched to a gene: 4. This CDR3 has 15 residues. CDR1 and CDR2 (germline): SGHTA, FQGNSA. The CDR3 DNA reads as TGTGCCAGCAGCTTAGCCGGACTAGCTCTAGAGACCCAGTACTTC. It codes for CASSLAGLALETQYF.

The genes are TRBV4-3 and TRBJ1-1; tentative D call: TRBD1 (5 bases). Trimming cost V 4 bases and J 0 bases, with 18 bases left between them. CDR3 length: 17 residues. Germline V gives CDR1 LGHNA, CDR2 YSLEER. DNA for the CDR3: TGCGCCAGCAGCCCGTACTCAGGCAACAGGATGAACACTGAAGCTTTCTTT. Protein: CASSPYSGNRMNTEAFF.

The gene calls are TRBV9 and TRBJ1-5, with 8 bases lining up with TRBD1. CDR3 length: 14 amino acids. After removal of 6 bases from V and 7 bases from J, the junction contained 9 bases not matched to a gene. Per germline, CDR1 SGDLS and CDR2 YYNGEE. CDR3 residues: CASNQGAAGQPQHF. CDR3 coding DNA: TGTGCCAGCAACCAGGGGGCGGCCGGGCAGCCCCAGCATTTT. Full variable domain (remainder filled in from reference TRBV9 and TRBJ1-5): DSGVTQTPKHLITATGQRVTLRCSPRSGDLSVYWYQQSLDQGLQFLIQYYNGEERAKGNILERFSAQQFPDLHSELNLSSLELGDSALYFCASNQGAAGQPQHFGDGTRLSIL.

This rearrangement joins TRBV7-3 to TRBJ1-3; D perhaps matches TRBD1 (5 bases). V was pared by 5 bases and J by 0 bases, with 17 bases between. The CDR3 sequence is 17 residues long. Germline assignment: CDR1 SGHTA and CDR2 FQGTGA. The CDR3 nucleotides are TGTGCCAGCAGCATGCGGACATTTTGGAGCTCTGGAAACACCATATATTTT. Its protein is CASSMRTFWSSGNTIYF.

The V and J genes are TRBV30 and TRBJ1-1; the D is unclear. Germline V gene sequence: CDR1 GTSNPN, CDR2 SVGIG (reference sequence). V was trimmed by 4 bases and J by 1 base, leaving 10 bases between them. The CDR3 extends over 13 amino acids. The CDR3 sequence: CAWMAYANTEAFF. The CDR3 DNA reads TGTGCCTGGATGGCATATGCGAACACTGAAGCTTTCTTT.

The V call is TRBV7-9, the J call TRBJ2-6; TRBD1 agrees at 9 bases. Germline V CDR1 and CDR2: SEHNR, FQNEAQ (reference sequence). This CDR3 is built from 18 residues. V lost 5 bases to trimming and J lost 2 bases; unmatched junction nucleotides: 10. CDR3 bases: TGTGCCAGCAGCCCCGTCCCGGGACAGGGTGCTGGGGCCAACGTCCTGACTTTC. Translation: CASSPVPGQGAGANVLTF.

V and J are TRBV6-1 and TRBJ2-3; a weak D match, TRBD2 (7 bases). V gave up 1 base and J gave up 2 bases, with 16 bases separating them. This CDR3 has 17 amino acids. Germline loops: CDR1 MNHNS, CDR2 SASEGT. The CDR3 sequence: CASSEDVRGGNTDTQYF. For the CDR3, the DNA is TGTGCCAGCAGTGAAGATGTGAGGGGGGGAAACACAGATACGCAGTATTTT.

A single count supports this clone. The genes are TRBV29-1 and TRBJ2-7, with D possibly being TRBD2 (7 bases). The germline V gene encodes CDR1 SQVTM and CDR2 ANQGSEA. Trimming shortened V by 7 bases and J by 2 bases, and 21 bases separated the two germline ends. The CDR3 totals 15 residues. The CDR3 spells CSAEAGQPPTYEQYF. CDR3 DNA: TGCAGCGCCGAAGCGGGACAACCCCCTACCTACGAGCAGTACTTC.

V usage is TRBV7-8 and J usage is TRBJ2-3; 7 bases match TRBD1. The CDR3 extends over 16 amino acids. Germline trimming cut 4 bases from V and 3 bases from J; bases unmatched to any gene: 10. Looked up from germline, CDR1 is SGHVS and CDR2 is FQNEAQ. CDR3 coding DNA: TGTGCCAGCAGCTGGCGACAGGGAGTCGGGACAGATACGCAGTATTTT. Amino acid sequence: CASSWRQGVGTDTQYF.

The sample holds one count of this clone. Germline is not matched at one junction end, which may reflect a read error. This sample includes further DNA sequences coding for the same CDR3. CDR3 sequence: CASSLEGGRIPTDTQYF. In DNA form, the CDR3 reads TGTGCCAGCAGCTTGGAAGGCGGGAGAATCCCCACAGATACGCAGTATTTT. The rearrangement uses TRBV5-1 and TRBJ2-3; 7 positions match TRBD2. The CDR3 loop spans 17 amino acids. Germline assignment: CDR1 SGHRS and CDR2 YFSETQ.

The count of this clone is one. For the CDR3, the DNA is TGCGCCAGCAGCCAAGGTGGCAGGGTTAATGAAAAACTGTTTTTT. Its translation is CASSQGGRVNEKLFF. V usage is TRBV4-1 and J usage is TRBJ1-4, with a weak D call TRBD1 (5 bases). The germline gives CDR1 MGHRA, CDR2 YSYEKL. This CDR3 comprises 15 residues. The V gene lost 1 base and the J gene lost 4 bases, with 10 bases spanning the gap.

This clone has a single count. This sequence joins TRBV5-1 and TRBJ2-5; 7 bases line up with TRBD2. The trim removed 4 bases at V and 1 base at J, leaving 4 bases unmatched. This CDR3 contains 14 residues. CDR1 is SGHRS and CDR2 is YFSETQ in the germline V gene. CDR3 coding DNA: TGCGCCAGCAGCCCCGGGACTATCCAAGAGACCCAGTACTTC. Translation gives CASSPGTIQETQYF.

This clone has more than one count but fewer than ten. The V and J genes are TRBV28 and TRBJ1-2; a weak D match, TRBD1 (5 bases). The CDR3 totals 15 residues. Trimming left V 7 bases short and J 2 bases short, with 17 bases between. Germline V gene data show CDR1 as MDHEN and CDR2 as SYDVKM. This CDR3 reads CASTLKGAGNYGYTF. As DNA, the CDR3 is TGTGCCAGCACCCTAAAAGGGGCAGGGAACTATGGCTACACCTTC.

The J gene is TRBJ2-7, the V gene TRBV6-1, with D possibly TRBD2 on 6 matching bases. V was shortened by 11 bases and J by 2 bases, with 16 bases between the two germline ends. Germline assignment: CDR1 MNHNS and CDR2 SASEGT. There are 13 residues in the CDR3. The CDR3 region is CAASRSGPYEQYF. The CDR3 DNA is TGTGCCGCCTCGAGAAGCGGGCCCTACGAGCAGTACTTC.

The CDR3 sequence is CASSLYGGTEAFF. The CDR3 DNA reads TGTGCCAGCAGTTTATACGGGGGCACTGAAGCTTTCTTT. V and J are TRBV27 and TRBJ1-1; D is perhaps TRBD1 (5 bases). Trimming cost V 1 base and J 4 bases, with 7 bases left between them. Per the germline V gene, CDR1 is MNHEY and CDR2 is SMNVEV (reference sequence). The CDR3 is 13 amino acids.

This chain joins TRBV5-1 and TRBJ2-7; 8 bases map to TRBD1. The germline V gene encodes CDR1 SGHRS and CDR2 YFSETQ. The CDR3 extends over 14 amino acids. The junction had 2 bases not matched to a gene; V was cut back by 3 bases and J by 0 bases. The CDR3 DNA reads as TGCGCCAGCAGCTGGACAGGGTCCTCCTACGAGCAGTACTTC. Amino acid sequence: CASSWTGSSYEQYF.

The CDR3 nucleotides read TGTGCCAGCAGCTCTCAGGGATTGGTGGATGAGCAGTTCTTC. Translation gives CASSSQGLVDEQFF. The V and J genes are TRBV11-3 and TRBJ2-1, with a tentative D call TRBD1 (5 bases). The V gene's germline CDR1 is SGHNT and CDR2 YENEEA. V was trimmed by 4 bases and J by 8 bases, leaving 15 bases between them. The CDR3 has 14 residues.

The CDR3 protein is CASSVGRGGRSYNEQFF. As DNA, the CDR3 is TGTGCCAGCAGCGTAGGGCGTGGGGGCCGCTCCTACAATGAGCAGTTCTTC. The V gene is TRBV9, the J gene TRBJ2-1; possible D gene TRBD1, 6 bases. The CDR3 is made up of 17 amino acids. Germline V CDR1 and CDR2: SGDLS, YYNGEE. V was cut by 0 bases and J by 0 bases, with 13 bases left in between.

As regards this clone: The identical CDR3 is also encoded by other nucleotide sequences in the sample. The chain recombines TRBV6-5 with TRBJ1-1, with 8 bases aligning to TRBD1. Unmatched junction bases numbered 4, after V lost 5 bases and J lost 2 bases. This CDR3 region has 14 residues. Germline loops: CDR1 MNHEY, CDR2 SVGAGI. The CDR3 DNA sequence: TGTGCCAGCAGTCAGGGGGCTGGAAACACTGAAGCTTTCTTT. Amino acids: CASSQGAGNTEAFF.

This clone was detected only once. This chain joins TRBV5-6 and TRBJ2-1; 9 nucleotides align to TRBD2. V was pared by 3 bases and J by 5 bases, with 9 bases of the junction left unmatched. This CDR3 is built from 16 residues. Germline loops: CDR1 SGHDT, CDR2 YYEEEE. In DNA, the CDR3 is TGTGCCAGCAGCTGGGGGTACAGGACTAGCGACAATGAGCAGTTCTTC. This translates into CASSWGYRTSDNEQFF.